This TCR beta chain was captured in a study of OX40 agonist ivuxolimab in advanced cancers. Overall study: The mean age was approximately 60 years, ranging from roughly 23 to 79, with around four fifths of participants male.

Samples were taken at baseline and on day 1 of cycles 4 and 7. Regarding the study as a whole: The investigators did not determine what antigen specificity the expanded peripheral T cells had. With doses of 0.1 to 3.0 mg/kg, CD4+ and CD8+ blood T cells had undergone clonal expansion by week 6.

Concerning this clone: Antigen: not known.

The CDR3 consists of 15 residues. V trimming: 3 bases; J trimming: 4 bases; junction bases outside the gene matches: 7. Germline assignment: CDR1 SGHAT and CDR2 FQDESV (reference sequence). The repertoire was sequenced with immunoSEQ multiplex PCR; TCRdb's copy has only in-frame clones and lacks some. Of under 85,000 clones listed, 94% are singletons. This clonotype was sampled from an adult with an advanced solid tumor such as melanoma, head and neck, liver or kidney cancer. V and J are TRBV11-1 and TRBJ2-7, with 9 bases aligning to TRBD1. The sequencing used CD4+ or CD8+ T cells sorted from blood, collected in a trial of the OX40 agonist ivuxolimab. This CDR3 is CASSFRDRDGYEQYF. CDR3 DNA: TGTGCCAGCAGCTTCCGGGACAGGGATGGGTACGAGCAGTACTTC. The full variable domain, rest sourced from reference TRBV11-1 and TRBJ2-7, is EAEVAQSPRYKITEKSQAVAFWCDPISGHATLYWYRQILGQGPELLVQFQDESVVDDSQLPKDRFSAERLKGVDSTLKIQPAELGDSAMYLCASSFRDRDGYEQYFGPGTRLTVT.